This T cell receptor (beta chain) came from a study of PD-L1 blockade in urothelial cancer. The time point was: peripheral blood 6 weeks after treatment start. The CDR3 covers 14 residues. Germline values: CDR1 MGHDK, CDR2 SYGVNS. Trimming removed 4 bases at V and 1 base at J, with 7 bases between. The protocol was immunoSEQ multiplex PCR, while the TCRdb copy is restricted to in-frame clones and leaves out a portion. The data show 35,000 to 40,000 clones, 86% seen once. This material consisted of PBMCs, taken around atezolizumab (anti-PD-L1) treatment. V is TRBV25-1 and J is TRBJ2-2; unclear D gene. The TCR was taken from a man in his fifties or sixties with urothelial cancer. CDR3 protein: CASSAGGNTGELFF. In DNA, the CDR3 is TGTGCCAGCAGTGCCGGTGGGAACACCGGGGAGCTGTTTTTT.